These 10 T cell receptor beta chains were all obtained from the same sample, sequenced in a study of chemoradiotherapy in HPV16-positive cancers. TCRdb's copy holds only in-frame clones and misses some; the assay was immunoSEQ multiplex PCR. The sample carries over 30,000 clones, about 82% recorded once. Sequencing used blood, obtained from a patient who underwent chemoradiotherapy. The receptors stem from a human donor with HPV-associated anogenital cancer.

The chain recombines TRBV30 with TRBJ1-2, with a possible D match to TRBD1 (6 bases). The germline gives CDR1 GTSNPN, CDR2 SVGIG (reference sequence). The length of the CDR3 is 15 residues. V was trimmed by 2 bases and J by 7 bases, leaving 20 bases between them. The CDR3, as DNA: TGTGCCTGGAGTTCTCCCTGGGGGCGCTCGGGTGGCTACACCTTC. Translating gives CAWSSPWGRSGGYTF.

The chain couples TRBV6-1 to TRBJ2-4; weak D call: TRBD1 (6 bases). V lost 2 bases and J 2 bases, leaving 16 bases between the germline ends. The CDR3 is made up of 17 amino acids. Germline CDR1 reads MNHNS; CDR2 reads SASEGT. CDR3 sequence: CASSEFGRGLSKNIQYF. The CDR3 bases are TGTGCCAGCAGTGAATTCGGCAGGGGCCTCTCCAAAAACATTCAGTACTTC.

CDR3 bases: TGCGCCAGCAGCCCGATAGACAGGGGCTATGGCTACACCTTC. Translated, it gives CASSPIDRGYGYTF. The gene calls are TRBV4-1 and TRBJ1-2; the match to TRBD1 covers 8 bases. The trim removed 4 bases at V and 4 bases at J, leaving 5 bases unmatched. Germline CDR1 MGHRA, CDR2 YSYEKL. The CDR3 has 14 amino acids.

V usage is TRBV30 and J usage is TRBJ1-2, with D unresolved. Looked up from germline, CDR1 is GTSNPN and CDR2 is SVGIG (reference sequence). The CDR3 runs 11 residues. The V and J ends lost 1 base and 8 bases respectively, with 8 bases between them. DNA of the CDR3: TGTGCCTGGAGTGCTACATGGGGCTACACCTTC. Protein product: CAWSATWGYTF.

The genes are TRBV6-6 and TRBJ2-7, with 10 bases fitting TRBD1. J was trimmed by 0 bases and V by 6 bases; bases with no gene match: 2. The germline gives CDR1 MNHNY, CDR2 SVGAGI (reference sequence). The CDR3 has 14 amino acids. The DNA of the CDR3 is TGTGCCAGCAGCCGGACAGGGGGCTCCTACGAGCAGTACTTC. As protein: CASSRTGGSYEQYF.

This clone was observed once. The chain joins TRBV30 to TRBJ2-3; D gene ambiguous. The germline CDR1 and CDR2 sequences are GTSNPN and SVGIG (reference sequence). The CDR3 spans 15 residues. The V end was cut by 0 bases, the J end by 6 bases, with 16 bases between. This CDR3 reads CAWSVGRASADTQYF. DNA of the CDR3: TGTGCCTGGAGTGTAGGGCGTGCGTCAGCCGATACGCAGTATTTT.

The CDR3 DNA sequence: TGTGCCAGCAGCTCCTTATTATCGGTCGGTGAAGCTTTCTTT. It yields the protein CASSSLLSVGEAFF. The chain recombines TRBV7-2 with TRBJ1-1, with unresolved D. CDR1 is SGHTA and CDR2 is FQGNSA in the germline V gene. The CDR3 contains 14 residues. Trimming pared 4 bases from V and 7 bases from J, leaving 16 bases between.

The chain employs TRBV5-8 and TRBJ1-1; D ambiguous. This CDR3 has 12 amino acids. Germline CDR1 is SGHTS and CDR2 is YDEGEE. V lost 1 base, J lost 2 bases, and 3 bases lay in between. The CDR3 loop reads CASSLSNTEAFF. CDR3 nucleotides: TGTGCCAGCAGCTTGAGTAACACTGAAGCTTTCTTT.

The chain combines TRBV7-2 with TRBJ1-2; D is possibly TRBD1 (5 bases). This CDR3 spans 15 amino acids. Trimming removed 2 bases at V and 6 bases at J, with 16 bases between. The germline gives CDR1 SGHTA, CDR2 FQGNSA. CDR3 in DNA: TGTGCCAGCAGCTTATCCGTGCAGGGAGAGGATGGCTACACCTTC. The encoded protein is CASSLSVQGEDGYTF.

This clone was observed a few times. The chain carries TRBV11-3 and TRBJ2-7; weak D call: TRBD1 (5 bases). Trimming pared 4 bases from V and 2 bases from J, leaving 15 bases between. The CDR3 has 15 residues. CDR1 and CDR2 (germline): SGHNT, YENEEA. CDR3 region: CASSSGRAPPYEQYF. In DNA form, the CDR3 reads TGTGCCAGCAGCTCCGGCAGGGCACCCCCCTACGAGCAGTACTTC.